The rows below give T cell receptor beta chains drawn from one sample of a study of T cells in Graves' hyperthyroidism and ophthalmopathy. TCRdb recomputed calls from the multiplex PCR reads with MiXCR, one row per CDR3 protein. The data contain around 290,000 distinct CDR3 sequences, more than 15% of them singletons. Input material: blood. These receptors came from a woman between 55 and 75 years old with Graves' ophthalmopathy. The conserved cysteine and the conserved F or W are not part of the CDR3 here. The D gene is left open where the match is weak.

V gene	D gene	J gene	CDR3 protein
TRBV6-2/TRBV6-3	-	TRBJ2-1	ASTNYNEQF
TRBV6-5	TRBD2	TRBJ2-1	ASSSGTSGYNEQF
TRBV20-1	-	TRBJ2-3	SAEGGGTRDTQY
TRBV10-1	TRBD1	TRBJ2-2	ASRDSANTGELF
TRBV3-1	-	TRBJ1-2	ASSLRQTNYGYT
TRBV18	-	TRBJ2-5	ASSPNREETQY
TRBV7-7	-	TRBJ2-1	ASSSGGPLSEQF
TRBV9	-	TRBJ2-1	ASSPKIGEGDNEQF
TRBV12-3/TRBV12-4	TRBD2	TRBJ2-7	ASSDSTSGTSSYEQY
TRBV6-1	-	TRBJ2-2	ASTGLPLNTGELF
TRBV9	TRBD2	TRBJ2-1	ASSVAGGLASDEQF
TRBV6-1	-	TRBJ1-5	ASSPATSLGPQH
TRBV3-1	TRBD2	TRBJ2-3	ASSPGLAKTSTSTDTQY
TRBV11-2	-	TRBJ1-4	ASSFRDIQSRADEKLF
TRBV4-1	-	TRBJ1-3	ASSQETDASGNTIY
TRBV7-3	-	TRBJ2-7	ASSLGLNYEQY
TRBV12-3/TRBV12-4	TRBD2	TRBJ2-3	ASSFDSGGAVPDTQY
TRBV5-8	TRBD1	TRBJ1-2	ASSYPGTGAHGYT
TRBV4-2	-	TRBJ1-2	ASSQDKGTYGYT
TRBV4-3	-	TRBJ2-6	ASSQDDRGLGYANVLT
TRBV10-2	-	TRBJ1-2	ASRAGTTNYGYT
TRBV20-1	-	TRBJ1-3	SAKRPGNTIY
TRBV6-2/TRBV6-3	-	TRBJ2-1	ASSYSISTDEQF
TRBV6-2/TRBV6-3	-	TRBJ2-7	ASSSQSEQY
TRBV18	-	TRBJ1-5	ASSPPGAKGPQH
TRBV20-1	-	TRBJ1-2	SAGTPSNGYT
TRBV6-2/TRBV6-3	-	TRBJ1-2	ASRNPAGGYGYT
TRBV20-1	-	TRBJ1-4	SARLRGRTNEKLF
TRBV10-3	TRBD1	TRBJ2-1	AIRAGTGGYEQF
TRBV6-2/TRBV6-3	TRBD1	TRBJ2-3	ASRGWTGRADTQY
TRBV12-3/TRBV12-4	TRBD1	TRBJ2-5	ASSPWTGLRGQETQY
TRBV29-1	TRBD1	TRBJ2-3	SVELGRGGQGADTQY
TRBV7-2	-	TRBJ1-2	ASSLTYYGYT
TRBV9	-	-	ASSPVVEGLGEQF
TRBV6-1	TRBD1	TRBJ1-2	ASRRDSQGGYT